This T cell receptor (beta chain) emerged from a study of blood T cell repertoires in COVID-19. Study information: The origin of the acute and convalescent COVID-19 samples was the United States, Italy and Spain.

Method: immunoSEQ multiplex PCR; TCRdb's copy keeps in-frame clones and lacks some. Here the sample spans hundreds of thousands of clones, about 85% being singletons. The CDR3 is 17 residues long. This clonotype was obtained from a man aged 25 to 45 with active or convalescent COVID-19. Source material: peripheral blood. The chain carries TRBV12-1 and TRBJ1-5; TRBD1 is the table's D call and was not checked against the DNA. TRBV12-1 is labeled a pseudogene. In DNA form, the CDR3 reads TGTGCCAGCAGCTTTAATCGGGGACAGGGAGGCAATCAGCCCCAGCATTTT. Translation: CASSFNRGQGGNQPQHF.